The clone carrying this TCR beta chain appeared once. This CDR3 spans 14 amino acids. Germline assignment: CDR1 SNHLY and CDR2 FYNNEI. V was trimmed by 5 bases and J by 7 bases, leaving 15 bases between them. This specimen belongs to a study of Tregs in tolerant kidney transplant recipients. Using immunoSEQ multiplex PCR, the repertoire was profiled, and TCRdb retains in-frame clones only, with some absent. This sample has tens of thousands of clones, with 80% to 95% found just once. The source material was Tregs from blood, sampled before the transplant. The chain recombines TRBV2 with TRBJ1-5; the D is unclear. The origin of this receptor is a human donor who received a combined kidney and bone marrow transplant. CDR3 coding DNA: TGTGCCAGCAGTCAGGTCATGGCTCGGCAGCCCCAGCATTTT. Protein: CASSQVMARQPQHF.